These 21 T cell receptor beta chains were all obtained from the same sample, sequenced in a study of human T cells and chemical hapten exposure. TCRdb reprocessed the 5' RACE reads via MiXCR and lists one record per CDR3 protein. In the table there are fewer than 150,000 distinct CDR3 sequences, around 20% of which are singletons. From whole blood left unfractionated, total RNA was extracted. The receptors were sampled from a human donor in good health.

The J gene is TRBJ1-1, the V gene TRBV18; 7 nucleotides match TRBD1. The V and J ends lost 2 bases and 5 bases, in that order; junction bases with no gene match: 5. Germline-derived CDR1 and CDR2 are KGHSH and LQKENI. The CDR3 spans 14 residues. The CDR3 DNA sequence: TGTGCCAGCTCACCAATGACAGGGTGGACTGAAGCTTTCTTT. It encodes CASSPMTGWTEAFF.

The table lists this clonotype with a few counts. The genes are TRBV7-8 and TRBJ1-5; D might be TRBD1 (5 bases). Per germline, CDR1 SGHVS and CDR2 FQNEAQ. V was pared by 4 bases and J by 15 bases, with 34 bases between. This CDR3 spans 18 amino acids. The CDR3 region has the DNA TGTGCCAGCAGCTCCACCCTTGGGACCGGGGCCCCCCCGGCCGCATGGCATTTT. Encoded protein: CASSSTLGTGAPPAAWHF.

The chain employs TRBV9 and TRBJ2-5, with D unresolved. Germline CDR1 and CDR2: SGDLS and YYNGEE. The CDR3 spans 12 residues. Trimming shortened V by 1 base and J by 5 bases, and 6 bases separated the two germline ends. The CDR3, as DNA: TGTGCCAGCAGCGTATCCGAGGAGACCCAGTACTTC. Protein sequence: CASSVSEETQYF.

The chain joins TRBV20-1 to TRBJ2-3; tentative D call: TRBD2 (5 bases). This CDR3 is 15 amino acids long. CDR1 is DFQATT, CDR2 SNEGSKA, per germline (reference sequence). Between the trimmed V and J ends, which lost 3 bases and 1 base, there was a span of 14 bases. The DNA of the CDR3 is TGCAGTGCTAGGGACTTTCTCACTGGCACAGATACGCAGTATTTT. It specifies CSARDFLTGTDTQYF.

This clonotype was seen more than once but under ten times. The chain is built from TRBV1 and TRBJ2-1; the DNA was not compared with TRBD2, the D call given in the table. TRBV1 is tagged as a pseudogene. The CDR3 spans 17 residues. CDR3 DNA sequence: TGCACCAGCAGCCACCACACCCTGGCGGGAGACGTCAATGAGCAGTTCTTC. As protein: CTSSHHTLAGDVNEQFF.

This clonotype was picked up a small number of times. This chain joins TRBV12-3 or TRBV12-4 and TRBJ1-2; D gene unclear. The CDR3 covers 12 residues. V was trimmed by 3 bases and J by 4 bases, leaving 6 bases between them. In DNA form, the CDR3 reads TGTGCCAGCAGTTTCCCGGGCTATGGCTACACCTTC. Translating it yields CASSFPGYGYTF.

This clonotype was seen a handful of times. V usage is TRBV28 and J usage is TRBJ2-3, with D unresolved. Germline V gene data show CDR1 as MDHEN and CDR2 as SYDVKM. The CDR3 is 11 amino acids. The germline V and J ends were trimmed by 6 bases and 11 bases, with 12 bases remaining between them. As DNA, the CDR3 is TGTGCCAGCAGCAATTTACCCGGGCAGTATTTT. Its protein product is CASSNLPGQYF. The full variable domain, rest sourced from reference TRBV28 and TRBJ2-3, is DVKVTQSSRYLVKRTGEKVFLECVQDMDHENMFWYRQDPGLGLRLIYFSYDVKMKEKGDIPEGYSVSREKKERFSLILESASTNQTSMYLCASSNLPGQYFGPGTRLTVL.

The CDR3 here is CASRTRQGYTDTQYF. In nucleotides, the CDR3 is TGTGCCAGCAGAACCCGACAGGGCTACACAGATACGCAGTATTTT. The rearrangement uses TRBV6-5 and TRBJ2-3, with 7 bases aligning to TRBD1. J gave up 2 bases and V 6 bases, and 8 bases lay outside the gene matches. The CDR3 is 15 amino acids. CDR1 and CDR2 from the germline V gene are MNHEY and SVGAGI.

The chain couples TRBV20-1 to TRBJ1-1, with 8 positions matching TRBD1. This CDR3 spans 18 amino acids. CDR1 and CDR2 from the germline V gene are DFQATT and SNEGSKA (reference sequence). V lost 0 bases and J lost 0; bases outside the gene matches: 12. This chain's CDR3 is CSARDRYRGSLMNTEAFF. The CDR3 DNA is TGCAGTGCTAGAGATCGGTACAGGGGGAGTTTGATGAACACTGAAGCTTTCTTT.

This clonotype was counted between two and nine times. This sequence joins TRBV11-2 and TRBJ1-2; TRBD1 agrees at 7 bases. V trimming: 4 bases; J trimming: 1 base; junction bases outside the gene matches: 6. This CDR3 contains 15 residues. CDR1 SGHAT and CDR2 FQNNGV come from the germline V gene. CDR3 in amino acids: CASSSYRDSNYGYTF. The CDR3 coding sequence is TGTGCCAGCAGCTCTTACCGGGACAGTAACTATGGCTACACCTTC.

Comments on this clonotype: Germline and junction disagree at one end, which may indicate a read error. The chain is built from TRBV7-7 and TRBJ2-1; a weak D match, TRBD2 (6 bases). The length of the CDR3 is 12 residues. The germline V gene has CDR1 SSHAT and CDR2 FNYEAQ (reference sequence). The chain's CDR3 is CASSSGDSEQFF. In DNA, the CDR3 is TGTGCTAGCAGCTCGGGGGACTCCGAGCAGTTCTTC.

This chain links TRBV27 with TRBJ2-7; D is undetermined. Trimming shortened V by 4 bases and J by 2 bases, and 12 bases separated the two germline ends. Looked up from germline, CDR1 is MNHEY and CDR2 is SMNVEV (reference sequence). CDR3 length equals 14 residues. The CDR3 sequence: CASSSSIGPYEQYF. The CDR3 DNA reads as TGTGCCAGCAGTTCCTCCATAGGGCCCTACGAGCAGTACTTC.

V usage is TRBV25-1 and J usage is TRBJ1-4; no clear D. Germline CDR1 and CDR2: MGHDK and SYGVNS. Deletions cut 5 bases from V and 7 bases from J, with 8 bases between. This CDR3 contains 12 residues. The CDR3 region is CASSRTGEKLFF. CDR3 in DNA: TGTGCCAGCAGTCGGACGGGTGAAAAACTGTTTTTT.

This clonotype has at least ten counts. The chain uses TRBV2 and TRBJ2-5; D ambiguous. The V end lost 7 bases, the J end lost 4 bases, and 16 bases lay between the germline ends. CDR3 length: 14 amino acids. Germline V lookup: CDR1 SNHLY, CDR2 FYNNEI. Here the CDR3 reads CASKDDPARETQYF. The CDR3 DNA follows: TGTGCCAGCAAGGATGACCCTGCTCGAGAGACCCAGTACTTC.

This clonotype was picked up one time. The chain recombines TRBV29-1 with TRBJ2-1; 10 nucleotides line up with TRBD1. J gave up 7 bases and V 1 base, and 10 bases lay outside the gene matches. The CDR3 runs 16 residues. Germline values: CDR1 SQVTM, CDR2 ANQGSEA. The CDR3 bases are TGCAGCGTTGAAGGTACCGGGACAGGGGCTGGGAATGAGCAGTTCTTC. Amino acid sequence: CSVEGTGTGAGNEQFF.

This clonotype has a count of ten or more. The gene calls are TRBV6-1 and TRBJ2-3; 8 nucleotides align to TRBD2. V lost 6 bases to trimming and J lost 5 bases; unmatched junction nucleotides: 4. Germline CDR1 MNHNS, CDR2 SASEGT. This CDR3 spans 13 amino acids. CDR3 region: CASRTSGRDTQYF. In DNA, the CDR3 is TGTGCCAGCAGAACCAGCGGGAGAGATACGCAGTATTTT.

J is TRBJ2-7 and V is TRBV30; D is perhaps TRBD1 (6 bases). V was cut by 4 bases and J by 5 bases, with 9 bases left in between. The CDR3 length is 11 residues. The germline V gene encodes CDR1 GTSNPN and CDR2 SVGIG (reference sequence). The CDR3 sequence is CAWNRADEQYF. In DNA form, the CDR3 reads TGTGCCTGGAACAGGGCGGACGAGCAGTACTTC.

This clonotype appeared a few times. The rearrangement joins TRBV3-1 to TRBJ2-3; 11 nucleotides align to TRBD2. Losses at the gene ends were 0 bases for V and 4 bases for J; bases not matched to a gene: 6. The CDR3 totals 17 residues. Germline V gene lookup returns CDR1 LGHDT and CDR2 YNNKEL (reference sequence). The chain's CDR3 is CASSQDTGTSGPDTQYF. The CDR3 bases are TGTGCCAGCAGCCAAGATACCGGGACTAGCGGCCCAGATACGCAGTATTTT.

This clonotype came up a few times. The CDR3 loop reads CSVERGRQNTEAFF. CDR3 bases: TGCAGCGTTGAACGAGGAAGGCAGAACACTGAAGCTTTCTTT. The rearrangement uses TRBV29-1 and TRBJ1-1; D ambiguous. Trimming took off 2 bases at V and 1 base at J, with 11 bases between the two ends. The CDR3 is made up of 14 amino acids. The V gene's germline CDR1 is SQVTM and CDR2 ANQGSEA.

V is TRBV6-6 and J is TRBJ2-3; D uncertain. There are 13 residues in the CDR3. CDR1 is MNHNY and CDR2 is SVGAGI in the germline V gene (reference sequence). V was cut by 6 bases and J by 4 bases, with 11 bases left in between. The CDR3 is CASSPTGSDTQYF. The CDR3 DNA reads TGTGCCAGCAGCCCCACCGGGTCAGATACGCAGTATTTT.

The chain joins TRBV5-4 to TRBJ2-3; 8 bases fit TRBD2. Germline trimming cut 4 bases from V and 2 bases from J; bases unmatched to any gene: 6. The germline gives CDR1 SGHNT, CDR2 YYREEE (reference sequence). The CDR3 loop spans 15 amino acids. The chain's CDR3 is CASSRWTSFTDTQYF. In nucleotides, the CDR3 is TGTGCCAGCAGCAGATGGACTAGCTTCACAGATACGCAGTATTTT. The full variable domain, its missing parts supplied by reference TRBV5-4 and TRBJ2-3, is ETGVTQSPTHLIKTRGQQVTLRCSSQSGHNTVSWYQQALGQGPQFIFQYYREEENGRGNFPPRFSGLQFPNYSSELNVNALELDDSALYLCASSRWTSFTDTQYFGPGTRLTVL.